This record covers a single T cell receptor (beta chain). Its antigen remains unknown. The repertoire was sequenced with immunoSEQ multiplex PCR; TCRdb's copy has only in-frame clones and lacks some. The sample holds a few thousand clones, around three quarters seen once. The sample is drawn from a study of T cell clonotyping in hematopoietic cell transplantation. Overall study findings and caveats: At the given depth, recipient repertoires were over 95% de novo clonotypes. Pathologically expanded recipient clonotypes increased progressively from day 30 to day 180 as diversity fell. No sorting was done, leaving CD4 and CD8 contributions mixed.

Trimming cost V 0 bases and J 0 bases, with 14 bases left between them. CDR1 and CDR2 from the germline V gene are LNHNV and YYDKDF (reference sequence). This CDR3 has 17 amino acids. Recipients were bled about 28 days pretransplant and at posttransplant days 30, 100, 180. The V and J genes are TRBV15 and TRBJ1-1, with a possible D match to TRBD1 (6 bases). The sequencing used peripheral blood mononuclear cells, collected 30 days after allogeneic stem cell transplant. This receptor was obtained from a male patient over 55 who had an allogeneic stem cell transplant from an unrelated donor, so the T cells may come from the graft donor. Some clones in this sample may be carry-over from other donors' samples. The CDR3 nucleotides read TGTGCCACCAGCAGAGATCAATGGAGGGGGATGAACACTGAAGCTTTCTTT. It yields the protein CATSRDQWRGMNTEAFF.